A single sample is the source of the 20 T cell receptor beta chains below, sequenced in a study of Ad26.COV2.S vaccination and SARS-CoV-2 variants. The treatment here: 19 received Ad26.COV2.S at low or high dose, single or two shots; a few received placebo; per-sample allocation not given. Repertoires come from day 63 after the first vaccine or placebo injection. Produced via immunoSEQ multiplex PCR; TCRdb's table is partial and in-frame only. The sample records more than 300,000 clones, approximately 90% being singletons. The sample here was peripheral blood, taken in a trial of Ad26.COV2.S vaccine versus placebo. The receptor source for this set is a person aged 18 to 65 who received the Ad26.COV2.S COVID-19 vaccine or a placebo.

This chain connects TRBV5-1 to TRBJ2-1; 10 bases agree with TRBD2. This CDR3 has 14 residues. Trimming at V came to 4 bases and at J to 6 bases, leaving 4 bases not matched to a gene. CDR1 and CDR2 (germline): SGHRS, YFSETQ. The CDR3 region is CASSTSGAGNEQFF. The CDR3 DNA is TGCGCCAGCAGCACTAGCGGGGCCGGCAATGAGCAGTTCTTC.

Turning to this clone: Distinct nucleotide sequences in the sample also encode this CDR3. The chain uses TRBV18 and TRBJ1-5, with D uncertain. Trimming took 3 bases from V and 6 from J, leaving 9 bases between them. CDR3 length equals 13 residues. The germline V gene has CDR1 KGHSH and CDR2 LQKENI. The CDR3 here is CASSPGLSQPQHF. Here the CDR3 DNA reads TGTGCCAGCTCACCTGGTTTGTCTCAGCCCCAGCATTTT.

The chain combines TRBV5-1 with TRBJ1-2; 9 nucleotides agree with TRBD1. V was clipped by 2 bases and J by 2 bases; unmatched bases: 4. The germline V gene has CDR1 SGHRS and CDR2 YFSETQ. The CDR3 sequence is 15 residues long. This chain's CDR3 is CASSFGTGRNYGYTF. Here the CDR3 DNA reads TGCGCCAGCAGCTTTGGGACAGGGCGCAACTATGGCTACACCTTC. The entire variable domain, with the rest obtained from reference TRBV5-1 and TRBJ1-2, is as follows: KAGVTQTPRYLIKTRGQQVTLSCSPISGHRSVSWYQQTPGQGLQFLFEYFSETQRNKGNFPGRFSGRQFSNSRSEMNVSTLELGDSALYLCASSFGTGRNYGYTFGSGTRLTVV.

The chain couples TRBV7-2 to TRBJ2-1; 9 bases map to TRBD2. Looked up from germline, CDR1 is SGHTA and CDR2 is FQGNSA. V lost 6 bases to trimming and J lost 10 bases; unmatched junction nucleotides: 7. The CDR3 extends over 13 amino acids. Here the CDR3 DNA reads TGTGCCAGCAGACCTAGCGGGGTTGAGGAGCAGTTCTTC. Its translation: CASRPSGVEEQFF.

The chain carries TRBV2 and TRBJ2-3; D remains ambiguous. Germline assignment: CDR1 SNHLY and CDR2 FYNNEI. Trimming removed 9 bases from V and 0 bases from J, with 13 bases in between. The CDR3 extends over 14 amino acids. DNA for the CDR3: TGTGCCAGTTTCCACAGCTCTAGCACAGATACGCAGTATTTT. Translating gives CASFHSSSTDTQYF.

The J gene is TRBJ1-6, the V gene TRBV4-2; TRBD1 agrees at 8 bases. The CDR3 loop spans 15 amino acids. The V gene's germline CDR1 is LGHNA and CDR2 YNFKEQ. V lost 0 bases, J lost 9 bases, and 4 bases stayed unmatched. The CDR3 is CASSQEDRVISPLHF. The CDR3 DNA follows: TGTGCCAGCAGCCAAGAGGACAGGGTTATTTCACCCCTCCACTTT.

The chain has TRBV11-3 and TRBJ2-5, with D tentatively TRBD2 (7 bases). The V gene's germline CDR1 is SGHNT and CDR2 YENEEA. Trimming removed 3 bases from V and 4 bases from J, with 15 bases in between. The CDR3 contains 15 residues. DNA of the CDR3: TGTGCCAGCAGCTTTGGGTCAGGGGAGGGAGAGACCCAGTACTTC. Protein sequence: CASSFGSGEGETQYF.

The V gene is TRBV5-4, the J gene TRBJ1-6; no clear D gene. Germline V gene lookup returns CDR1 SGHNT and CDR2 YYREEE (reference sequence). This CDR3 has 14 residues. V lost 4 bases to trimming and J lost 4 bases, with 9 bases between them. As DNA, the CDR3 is TGTGCCAGCAGCACAGAACAGTATAATTCACCCCTCCACTTT. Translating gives CASSTEQYNSPLHF.

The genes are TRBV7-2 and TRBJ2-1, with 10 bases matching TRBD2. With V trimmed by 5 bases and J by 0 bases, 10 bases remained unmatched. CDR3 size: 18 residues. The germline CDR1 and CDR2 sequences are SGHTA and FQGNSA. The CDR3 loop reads CASSPEFSGRHSYNEQFF. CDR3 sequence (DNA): TGTGCCAGCAGCCCCGAATTTAGCGGGAGGCACTCCTACAATGAGCAGTTCTTC.

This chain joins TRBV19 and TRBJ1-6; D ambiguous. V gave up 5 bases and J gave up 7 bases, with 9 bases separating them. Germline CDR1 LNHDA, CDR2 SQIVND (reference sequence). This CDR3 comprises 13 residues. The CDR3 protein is CASSQRRNSPLHF. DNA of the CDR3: TGTGCCAGTAGTCAGAGAAGAAATTCACCCCTCCACTTT.

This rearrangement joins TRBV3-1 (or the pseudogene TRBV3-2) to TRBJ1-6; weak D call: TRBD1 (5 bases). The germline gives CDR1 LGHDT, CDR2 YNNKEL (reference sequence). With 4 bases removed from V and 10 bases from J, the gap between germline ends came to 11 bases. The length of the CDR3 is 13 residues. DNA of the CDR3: TGTGCCAGCAGCCGACAGTCTGGATCACCCCTCCACTTT. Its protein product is CASSRQSGSPLHF.

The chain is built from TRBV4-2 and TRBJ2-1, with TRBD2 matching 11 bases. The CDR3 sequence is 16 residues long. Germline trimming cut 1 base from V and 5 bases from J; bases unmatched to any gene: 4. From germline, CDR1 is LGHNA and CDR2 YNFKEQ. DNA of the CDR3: TGTGCCAGCAGCCAAGCCTCGGGACTAGCGGACAATGAGCAGTTCTTC. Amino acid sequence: CASSQASGLADNEQFF.

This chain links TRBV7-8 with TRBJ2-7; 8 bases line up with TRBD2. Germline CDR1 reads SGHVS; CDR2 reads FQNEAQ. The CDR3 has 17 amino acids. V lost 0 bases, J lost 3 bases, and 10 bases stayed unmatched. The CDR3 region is CASSLAPRLARGYEQYF. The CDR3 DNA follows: TGTGCCAGCAGCTTAGCGCCGCGACTAGCGAGAGGCTACGAGCAGTACTTC.

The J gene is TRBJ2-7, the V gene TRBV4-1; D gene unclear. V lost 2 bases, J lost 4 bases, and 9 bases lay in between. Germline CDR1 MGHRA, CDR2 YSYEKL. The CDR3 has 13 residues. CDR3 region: CASSQREGYEQYF. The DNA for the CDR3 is TGCGCCAGCAGCCAAAGGGAAGGGTACGAGCAGTACTTC.

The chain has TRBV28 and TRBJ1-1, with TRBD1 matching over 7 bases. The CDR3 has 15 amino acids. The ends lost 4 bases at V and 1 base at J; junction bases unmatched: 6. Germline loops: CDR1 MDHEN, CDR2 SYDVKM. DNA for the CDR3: TGTGCCAGCAGTTCCTCCTGGACAGGGAACACTGAAGCTTTCTTT. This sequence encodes CASSSSWTGNTEAFF.

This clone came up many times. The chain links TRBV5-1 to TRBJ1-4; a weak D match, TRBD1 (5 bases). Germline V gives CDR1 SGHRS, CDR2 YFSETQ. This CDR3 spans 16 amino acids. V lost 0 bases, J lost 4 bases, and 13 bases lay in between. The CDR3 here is CASSLAGLGDNEKLFF. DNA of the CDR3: TGCGCCAGCAGCTTGGCCGGTTTGGGGGATAATGAAAAACTGTTTTTT. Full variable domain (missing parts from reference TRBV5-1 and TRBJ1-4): KAGVTQTPRYLIKTRGQQVTLSCSPISGHRSVSWYQQTPGQGLQFLFEYFSETQRNKGNFPGRFSGRQFSNSRSEMNVSTLELGDSALYLCASSLAGLGDNEKLFFGSGTQLSVL.

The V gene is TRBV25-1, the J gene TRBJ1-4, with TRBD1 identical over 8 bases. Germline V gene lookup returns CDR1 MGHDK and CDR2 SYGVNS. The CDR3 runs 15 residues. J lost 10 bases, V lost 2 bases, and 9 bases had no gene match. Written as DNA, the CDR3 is TGTGCCAGCAGTGAACCTGGGACAGGAATCCTAAAACTGTTTTTT. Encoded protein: CASSEPGTGILKLFF.

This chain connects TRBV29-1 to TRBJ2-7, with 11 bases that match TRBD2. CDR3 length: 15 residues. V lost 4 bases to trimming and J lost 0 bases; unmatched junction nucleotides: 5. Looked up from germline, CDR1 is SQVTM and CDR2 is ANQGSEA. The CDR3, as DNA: TGCAGCGTTGTATCTGGGACTAGCGGCTCCTACGAGCAGTACTTC. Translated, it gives CSVVSGTSGSYEQYF.

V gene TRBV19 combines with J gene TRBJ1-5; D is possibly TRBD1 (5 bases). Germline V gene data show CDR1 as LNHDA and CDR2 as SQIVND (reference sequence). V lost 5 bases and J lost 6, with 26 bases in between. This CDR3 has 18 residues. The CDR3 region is CASSPERVDHRRRQPQHF. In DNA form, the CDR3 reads TGTGCCAGTAGTCCGGAGAGGGTGGATCACAGGAGGCGTCAGCCCCAGCATTTT.

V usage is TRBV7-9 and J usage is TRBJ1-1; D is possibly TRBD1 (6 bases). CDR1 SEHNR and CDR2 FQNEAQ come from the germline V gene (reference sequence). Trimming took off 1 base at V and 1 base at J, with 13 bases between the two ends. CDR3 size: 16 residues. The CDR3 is CASSLGDRTANTEAFF. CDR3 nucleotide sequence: TGTGCCAGCAGCTTAGGTGATAGGACAGCGAACACTGAAGCTTTCTTT.